A selection of T cell receptor beta chains follows, all from one sample in a study of cytomegalovirus exposure and HLA in healthy donors. Repertoires were generated with immunoSEQ multiplex PCR, while TCRdb's copy carries only in-frame clones and drops some. This table lists roughly 65,000 clones. The specimen was PBMCs. These receptors were collected from a boy aged 5-17 years in good health and CMV-seronegative. The CDR3 runs from the conserved cysteine through the conserved F or W. Each record gives: CDR3 protein, J gene, V gene.

CASSLVRESPYEQYF | TRBJ2-7 | TRBV27
CASSLNRDGPHEQFF | TRBJ2-1 | TRBV27
CASSPLDRGNEQFF | TRBJ2-1 | TRBV5-1
CASSKGQSREKLFF | TRBJ1-4 | TRBV7-2
CSVAHYIEKLFF | TRBJ1-4 | TRBV29-1
CASSQTGHSPLHF | TRBJ1-6 | TRBV14
CATSRTDNYGYTF | TRBJ1-2 | TRBV15
CASSVGGGADTQYF | TRBJ2-3 | TRBV9
CASSLFQGTGETQYF | TRBJ2-5 | TRBV5-1
CASSYSRGYEQYF | TRBJ2-7 | TRBV6-5
CASSRQELPEKLFF | TRBJ1-4 | TRBV5-1
CASSQAPSGGSTDTQYF | TRBJ2-3 | TRBV4-1
CATSDGGVDTEAFF | TRBJ1-1 | TRBV25-1
CSGATSARDTQYF | TRBJ2-3 | TRBV29-1
CASSYGGTSNEKLFF | TRBJ1-4 | TRBV6-5
CASRGTGRNTEAFF | TRBJ1-1 | TRBV19